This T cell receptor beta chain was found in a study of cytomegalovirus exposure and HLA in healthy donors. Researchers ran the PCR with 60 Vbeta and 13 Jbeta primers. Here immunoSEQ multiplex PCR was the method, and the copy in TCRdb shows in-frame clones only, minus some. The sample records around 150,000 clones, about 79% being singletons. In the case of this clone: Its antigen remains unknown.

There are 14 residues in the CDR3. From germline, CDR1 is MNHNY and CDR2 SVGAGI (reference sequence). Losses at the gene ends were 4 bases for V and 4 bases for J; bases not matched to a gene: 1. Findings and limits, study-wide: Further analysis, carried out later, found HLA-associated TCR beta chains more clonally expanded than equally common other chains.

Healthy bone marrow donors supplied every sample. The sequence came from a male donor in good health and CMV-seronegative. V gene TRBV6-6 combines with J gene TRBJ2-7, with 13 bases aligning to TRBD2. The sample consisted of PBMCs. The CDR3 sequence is CASSWTSGGYEQYF. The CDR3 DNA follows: TGTGCCAGCAGTTGGACTAGCGGGGGATACGAGCAGTACTTC.